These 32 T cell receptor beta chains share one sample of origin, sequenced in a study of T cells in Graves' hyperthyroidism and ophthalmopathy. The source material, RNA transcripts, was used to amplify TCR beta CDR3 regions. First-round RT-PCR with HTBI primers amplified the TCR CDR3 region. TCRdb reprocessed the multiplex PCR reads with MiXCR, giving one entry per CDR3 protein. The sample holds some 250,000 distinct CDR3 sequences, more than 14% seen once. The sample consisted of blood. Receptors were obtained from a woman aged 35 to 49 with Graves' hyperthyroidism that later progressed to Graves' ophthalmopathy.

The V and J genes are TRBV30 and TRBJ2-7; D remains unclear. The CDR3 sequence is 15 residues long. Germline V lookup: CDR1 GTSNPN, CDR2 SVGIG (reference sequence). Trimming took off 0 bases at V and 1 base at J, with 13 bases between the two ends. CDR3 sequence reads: CAWSVGVGRSYEQYF. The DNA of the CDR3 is TGTGCCTGGAGTGTGGGTGTGGGCAGATCCTACGAGCAGTACTTC. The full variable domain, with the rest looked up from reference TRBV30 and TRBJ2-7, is SQTIHQWPATLVQPVGSPLSLECTVEGTSNPNLYWYRQAAGRGLQLLFYSVGIGQISSEVPQNLSASRPQDRQFILSSKKLLLSDSGFYLCAWSVGVGRSYEQYFGPGTRLTVT.

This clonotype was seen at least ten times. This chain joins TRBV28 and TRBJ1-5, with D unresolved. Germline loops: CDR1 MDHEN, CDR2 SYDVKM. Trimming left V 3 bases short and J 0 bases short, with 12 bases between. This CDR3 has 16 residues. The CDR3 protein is CASSFRGVYSNQPQHF. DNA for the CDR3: TGTGCCAGCAGTTTTCGGGGAGTTTATAGCAATCAGCCCCAGCATTTT. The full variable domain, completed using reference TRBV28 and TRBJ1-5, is DVKVTQSSRYLVKRTGEKVFLECVQDMDHENMFWYRQDPGLGLRLIYFSYDVKMKEKGDIPEGYSVSREKKERFSLILESASTNQTSMYLCASSFRGVYSNQPQHFGDGTRLSIL.

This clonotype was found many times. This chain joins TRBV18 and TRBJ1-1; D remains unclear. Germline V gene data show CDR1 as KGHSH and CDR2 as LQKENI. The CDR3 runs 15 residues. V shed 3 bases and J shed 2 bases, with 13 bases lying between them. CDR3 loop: CASSPSVVGNTEAFF. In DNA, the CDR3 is TGTGCCAGCTCACCGTCGGTGGTTGGAAACACTGAAGCTTTCTTT. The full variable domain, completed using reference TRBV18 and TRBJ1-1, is NAGVMQNPRHLVRRRGQEARLRCSPMKGHSHVYWYRQLPEEGLKFMVYLQKENIIDESGMPKERFSAEFPKEGPSILRIQQVVRGDSAAYFCASSPSVVGNTEAFFGQGTRLTVV.

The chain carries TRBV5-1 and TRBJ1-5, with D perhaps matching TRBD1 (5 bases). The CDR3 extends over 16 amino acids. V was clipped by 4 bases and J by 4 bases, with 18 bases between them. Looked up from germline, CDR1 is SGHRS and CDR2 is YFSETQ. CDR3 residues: CASSPGFGSSNQPQHF. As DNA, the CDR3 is TGCGCCAGCAGCCCAGGGTTTGGATCCTCAAATCAGCCCCAGCATTTT.

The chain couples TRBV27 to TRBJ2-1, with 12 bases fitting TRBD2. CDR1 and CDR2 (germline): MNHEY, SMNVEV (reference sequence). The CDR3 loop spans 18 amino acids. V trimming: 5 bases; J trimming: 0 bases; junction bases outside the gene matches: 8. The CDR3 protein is CASSPGTSGWTSYNEQFF. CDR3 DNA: TGTGCCAGCAGTCCGGGGACTAGCGGGTGGACCTCCTACAATGAGCAGTTCTTC.

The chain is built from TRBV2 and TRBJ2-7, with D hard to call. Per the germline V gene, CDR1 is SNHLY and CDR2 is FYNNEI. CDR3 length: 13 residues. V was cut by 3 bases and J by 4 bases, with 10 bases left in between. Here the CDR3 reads CASSDSLSYEQYF. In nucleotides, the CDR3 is TGTGCCAGCAGTGATAGTTTGAGTTACGAGCAGTACTTC.

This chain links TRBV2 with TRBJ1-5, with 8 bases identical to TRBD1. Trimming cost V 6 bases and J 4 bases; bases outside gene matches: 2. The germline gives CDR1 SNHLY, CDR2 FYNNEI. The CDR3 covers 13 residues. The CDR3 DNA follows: TGTGCCAGCAGGGACAGGGAAAATCAGCCCCAGCATTTT. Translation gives CASRDRENQPQHF.

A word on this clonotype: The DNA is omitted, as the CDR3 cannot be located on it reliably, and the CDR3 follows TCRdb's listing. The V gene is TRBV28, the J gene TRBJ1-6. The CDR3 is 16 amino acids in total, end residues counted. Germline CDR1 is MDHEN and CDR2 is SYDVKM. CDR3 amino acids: CASSPDGVGKGSPLLF.

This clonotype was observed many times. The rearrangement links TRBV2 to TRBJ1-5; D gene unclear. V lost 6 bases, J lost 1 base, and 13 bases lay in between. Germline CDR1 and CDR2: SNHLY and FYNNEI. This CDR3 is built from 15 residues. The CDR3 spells CASSLVGGSNQPQHF. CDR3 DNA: TGTGCCAGCAGCTTAGTCGGTGGGAGCAATCAGCCCCAGCATTTT. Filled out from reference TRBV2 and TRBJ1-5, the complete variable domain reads EPEVTQTPSHQVTQMGQEVILRCVPISNHLYFYWYRQILGQKVEFLVSFYNNEISEKSEIFDDQFSVERPDGSNFTLKIRSTKLEDSAMYFCASSLVGGSNQPQHFGDGTRLSIL.

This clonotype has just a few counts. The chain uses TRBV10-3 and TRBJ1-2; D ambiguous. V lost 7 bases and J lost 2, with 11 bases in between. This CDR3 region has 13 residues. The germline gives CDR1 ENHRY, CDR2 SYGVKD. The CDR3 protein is CAINADKNYGYTF. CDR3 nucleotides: TGTGCCATCAATGCCGACAAGAACTATGGCTACACCTTC.

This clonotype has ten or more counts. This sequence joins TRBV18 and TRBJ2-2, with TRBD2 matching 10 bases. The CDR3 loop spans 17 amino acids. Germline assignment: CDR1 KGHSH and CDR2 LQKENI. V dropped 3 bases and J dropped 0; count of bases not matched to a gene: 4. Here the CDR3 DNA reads TGTGCCAGCTCACCTACTCTAGCGGGAGCGAACACCGGGGAGCTGTTTTTT. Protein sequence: CASSPTLAGANTGELFF.

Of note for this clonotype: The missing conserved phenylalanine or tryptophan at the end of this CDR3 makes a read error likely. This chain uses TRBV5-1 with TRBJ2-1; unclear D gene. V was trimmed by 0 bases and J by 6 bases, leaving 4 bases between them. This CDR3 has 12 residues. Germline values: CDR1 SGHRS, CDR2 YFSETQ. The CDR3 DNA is TGCGCCAGCAGCTTGGAAGGCAATGAGCAGTTCCTC. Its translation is CASSLEGNEQFL.

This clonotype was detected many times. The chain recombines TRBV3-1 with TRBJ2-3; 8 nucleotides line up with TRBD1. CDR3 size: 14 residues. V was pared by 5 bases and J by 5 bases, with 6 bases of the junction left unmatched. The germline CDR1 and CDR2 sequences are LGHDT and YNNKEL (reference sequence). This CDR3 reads CASSSDRDRDTQYF. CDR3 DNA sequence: TGTGCCAGCAGCTCGGACAGGGATAGAGATACGCAGTATTTT.

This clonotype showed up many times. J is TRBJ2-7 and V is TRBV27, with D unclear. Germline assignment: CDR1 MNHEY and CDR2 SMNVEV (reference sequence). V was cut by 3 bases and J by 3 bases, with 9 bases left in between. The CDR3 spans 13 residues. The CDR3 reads CASSLTADYEQYF. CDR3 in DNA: TGTGCCAGCAGTTTGACGGCTGACTACGAGCAGTACTTC.

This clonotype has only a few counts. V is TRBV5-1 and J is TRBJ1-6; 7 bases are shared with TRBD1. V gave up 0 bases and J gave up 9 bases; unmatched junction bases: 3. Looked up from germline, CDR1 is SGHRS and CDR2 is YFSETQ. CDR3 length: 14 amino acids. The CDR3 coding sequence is TGCGCCAGCAGCTTGGGACAGGGTACTTCACCCCTCCACTTT. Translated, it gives CASSLGQGTSPLHF.

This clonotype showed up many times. The CDR3 sequence is CASSSQNSPLHF. CDR3 bases: TGTGCCAGCTCGTCGCAGAATTCACCCCTCCACTTT. This rearrangement joins TRBV18 to TRBJ1-6, with D uncertain. Trimming took off 6 bases at V and 7 bases at J, with 7 bases between the two ends. CDR1 and CDR2 (germline): KGHSH, LQKENI. The CDR3 consists of 12 residues.

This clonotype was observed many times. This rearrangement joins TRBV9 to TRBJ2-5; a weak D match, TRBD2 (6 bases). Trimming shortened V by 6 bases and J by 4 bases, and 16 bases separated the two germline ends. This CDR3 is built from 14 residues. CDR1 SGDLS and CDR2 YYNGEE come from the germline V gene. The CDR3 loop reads CASTLGGGGETQYF. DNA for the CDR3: TGTGCCAGCACCTTGGGGGGAGGCGGAGAGACCCAGTACTTC. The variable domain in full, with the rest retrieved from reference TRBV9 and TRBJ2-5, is DSGVTQTPKHLITATGQRVTLRCSPRSGDLSVYWYQQSLDQGLQFLIQYYNGEERAKGNILERFSAQQFPDLHSELNLSSLELGDSALYFCASTLGGGGETQYFGPGTRLLVL.

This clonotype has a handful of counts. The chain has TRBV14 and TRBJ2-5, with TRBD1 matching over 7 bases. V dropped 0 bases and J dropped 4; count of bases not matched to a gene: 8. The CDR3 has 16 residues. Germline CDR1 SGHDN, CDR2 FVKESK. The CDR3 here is CASSQDLVAGGETQYF. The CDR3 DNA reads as TGTGCCAGCAGCCAAGATCTGGTGGCAGGGGGAGAGACCCAGTACTTC.

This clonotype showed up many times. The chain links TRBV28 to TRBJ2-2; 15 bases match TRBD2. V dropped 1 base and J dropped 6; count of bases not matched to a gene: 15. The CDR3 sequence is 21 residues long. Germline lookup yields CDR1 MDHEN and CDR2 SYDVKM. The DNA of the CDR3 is TGTGCCAGCAGTTTATTGTGGACTAGCGGGAGGGCCTTTAGTTTGGCCGGGGAGCTGTTTTTT. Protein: CASSLLWTSGRAFSLAGELFF. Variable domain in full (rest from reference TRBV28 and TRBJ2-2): DVKVTQSSRYLVKRTGEKVFLECVQDMDHENMFWYRQDPGLGLRLIYFSYDVKMKEKGDIPEGYSVSREKKERFSLILESASTNQTSMYLCASSLLWTSGRAFSLAGELFFGEGSRLTVL.

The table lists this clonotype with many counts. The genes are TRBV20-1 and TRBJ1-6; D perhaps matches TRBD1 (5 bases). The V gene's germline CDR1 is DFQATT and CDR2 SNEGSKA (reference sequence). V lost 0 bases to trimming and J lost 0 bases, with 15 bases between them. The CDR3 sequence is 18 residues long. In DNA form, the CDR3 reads TGCAGTGCTAGAGACCCGGGCAGGGAGGGCTCCTATAATTCACCCCTCCACTTT. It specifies CSARDPGREGSYNSPLHF.

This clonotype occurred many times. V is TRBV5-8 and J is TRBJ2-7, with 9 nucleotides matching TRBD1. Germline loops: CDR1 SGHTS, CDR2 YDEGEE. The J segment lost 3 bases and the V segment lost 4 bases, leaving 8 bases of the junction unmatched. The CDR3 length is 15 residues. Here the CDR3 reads CASSHTPGQGYEQYF. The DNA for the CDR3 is TGTGCCAGCAGCCATACCCCGGGACAGGGCTACGAGCAGTACTTC.

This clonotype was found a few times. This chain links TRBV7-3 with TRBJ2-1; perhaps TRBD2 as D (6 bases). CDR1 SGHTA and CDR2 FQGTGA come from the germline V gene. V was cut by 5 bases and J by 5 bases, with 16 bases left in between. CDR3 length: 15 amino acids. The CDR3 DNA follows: TGTGCCAGCAGCCGCCCGGGACTGGGCCACAATGAGCAGTTCTTC. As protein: CASSRPGLGHNEQFF.

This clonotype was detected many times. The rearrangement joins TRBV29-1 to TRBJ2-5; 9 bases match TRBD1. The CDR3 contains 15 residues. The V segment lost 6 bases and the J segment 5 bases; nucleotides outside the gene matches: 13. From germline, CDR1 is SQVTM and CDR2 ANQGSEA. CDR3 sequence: CSVVFRDRDMETQYF. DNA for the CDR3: TGCAGCGTAGTGTTCCGGGACAGGGATATGGAGACCCAGTACTTC.

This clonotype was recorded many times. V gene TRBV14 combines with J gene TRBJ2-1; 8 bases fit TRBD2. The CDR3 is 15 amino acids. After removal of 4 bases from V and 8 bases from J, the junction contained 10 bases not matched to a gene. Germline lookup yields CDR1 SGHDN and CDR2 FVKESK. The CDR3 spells CASSLGGTSLDEQFF. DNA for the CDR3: TGTGCCAGCAGCCTCGGCGGGACTAGTTTAGATGAGCAGTTCTTC. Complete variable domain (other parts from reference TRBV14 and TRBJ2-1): EAGVTQFPSHSVIEKGQTVTLRCDPISGHDNLYWYRRVMGKEIKFLLHFVKESKQDESGMPNNRFLAERTGGTYSTLKVQPAELEDSGVYFCASSLGGTSLDEQFFGPGTRLTVL.

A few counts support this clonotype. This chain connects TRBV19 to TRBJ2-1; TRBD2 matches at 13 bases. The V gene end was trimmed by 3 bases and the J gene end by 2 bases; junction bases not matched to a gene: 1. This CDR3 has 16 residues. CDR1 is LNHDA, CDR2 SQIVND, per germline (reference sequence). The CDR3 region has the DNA TGTGCCAGTAGTATGACTAGCGGGAGGACCTACAATGAGCAGTTCTTC. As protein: CASSMTSGRTYNEQFF.

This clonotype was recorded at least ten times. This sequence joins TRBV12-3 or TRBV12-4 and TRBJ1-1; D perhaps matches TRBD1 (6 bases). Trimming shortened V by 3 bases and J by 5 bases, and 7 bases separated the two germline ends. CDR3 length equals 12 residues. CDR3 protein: CASSFRGTEAFF. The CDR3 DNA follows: TGTGCCAGCAGTTTTAGGGGGACTGAAGCTTTCTTT.

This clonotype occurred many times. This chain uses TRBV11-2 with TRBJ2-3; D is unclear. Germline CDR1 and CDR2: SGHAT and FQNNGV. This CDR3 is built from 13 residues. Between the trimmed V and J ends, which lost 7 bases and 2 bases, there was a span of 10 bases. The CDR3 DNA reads TGTGCCAGCAAAGCGCGACCCACAGATACGCAGTATTTT. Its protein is CASKARPTDTQYF.

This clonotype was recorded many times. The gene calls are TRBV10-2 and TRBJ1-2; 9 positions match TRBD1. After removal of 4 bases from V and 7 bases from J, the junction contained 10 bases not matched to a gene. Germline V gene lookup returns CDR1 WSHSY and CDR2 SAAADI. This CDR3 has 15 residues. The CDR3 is CASSVGQGVSGGYTF. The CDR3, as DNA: TGCGCCAGCAGTGTGGGACAGGGCGTTTCGGGTGGCTACACCTTC.

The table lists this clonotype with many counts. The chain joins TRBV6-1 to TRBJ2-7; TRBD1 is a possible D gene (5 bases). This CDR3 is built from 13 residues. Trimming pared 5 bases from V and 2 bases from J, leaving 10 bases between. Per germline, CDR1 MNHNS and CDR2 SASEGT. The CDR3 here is CASSIQVTYEQYF. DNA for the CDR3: TGTGCCAGCAGTATACAGGTTACCTACGAGCAGTACTTC.

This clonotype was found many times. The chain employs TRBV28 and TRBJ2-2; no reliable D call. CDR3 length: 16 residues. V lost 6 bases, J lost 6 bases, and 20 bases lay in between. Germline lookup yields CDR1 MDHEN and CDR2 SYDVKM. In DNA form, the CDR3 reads TGTGCCAGCAGCCTAATGATCTTGCCTCCATCCGGGGAGCTGTTTTTT. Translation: CASSLMILPPSGELFF. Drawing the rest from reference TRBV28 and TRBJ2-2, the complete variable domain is DVKVTQSSRYLVKRTGEKVFLECVQDMDHENMFWYRQDPGLGLRLIYFSYDVKMKEKGDIPEGYSVSREKKERFSLILESASTNQTSMYLCASSLMILPPSGELFFGEGSRLTVL.

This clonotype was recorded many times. CDR3 loop: CASSFTLPPLDSFTYEQYF. The CDR3 DNA reads as TGTGCCAGCAGTTTTACCCTCCCTCCGTTAGATTCGTTTACCTACGAGCAGTACTTC. This rearrangement joins TRBV11-2 to TRBJ2-7; D is ambiguous. The CDR3 covers 19 residues. V shed 6 bases and J shed 2 bases, with 29 bases lying between them. Germline CDR1 SGHAT, CDR2 FQNNGV.

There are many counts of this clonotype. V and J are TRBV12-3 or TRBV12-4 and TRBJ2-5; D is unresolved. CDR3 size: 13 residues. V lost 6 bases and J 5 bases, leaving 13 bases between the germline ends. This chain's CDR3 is CASSQAYPETQYF. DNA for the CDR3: TGTGCCAGCAGCCAGGCGTACCCGGAGACCCAGTACTTC.